Presented here are 20 T cell receptor beta chains from one specimen sequenced in a study of T-cell memory formation after mild COVID-19. TCRdb processed the 5' RACE reads anew with MiXCR; each CDR3 protein has one entry. The sample carries about 140,000 distinct CDR3 sequences, about 5.7% recorded once. Sequencing input: PBMCs or a T cell subset sorted from them (not recorded which). All receptors derive from an adult woman who had mild COVID-19 (a few samples of this study predate the infection). Cell type and time point are not known.

This clonotype was recorded a few times. J is TRBJ2-7 and V is TRBV9; 8 nucleotides align to TRBD2. There are 15 residues in the CDR3. Trimming cost V 0 bases and J 6 bases; bases outside gene matches: 8. From germline, CDR1 is SGDLS and CDR2 YYNGEE. CDR3 nucleotide sequence: TGTGCCAGCAGCGTAGCGGTAGTAGGACTAGCCGAGCAGTACTTC. Protein: CASSVAVVGLAEQYF.

This clonotype was picked up many times. The chain carries TRBV29-1 and TRBJ2-3; possibly TRBD1 for D (6 bases). The CDR3 extends over 15 amino acids. Trimming stripped 4 bases from V and 0 bases from J, with 14 bases between. CDR1 is SQVTM, CDR2 ANQGSEA, per germline. CDR3 residues: CSVVWGHSSTDTQYF. CDR3 bases: TGCAGCGTTGTTTGGGGGCACTCTAGCACAGATACGCAGTATTTT.

This clonotype was counted ten times or more. The V call is TRBV12-3 or TRBV12-4, the J call TRBJ1-2; no clear D. The CDR3 loop spans 13 amino acids. Trimming stripped 3 bases from V and 1 base from J, with 6 bases between. Here the CDR3 reads CASSFNHNYGYTF. CDR3 DNA sequence: TGTGCCAGCAGTTTTAACCATAACTATGGCTACACCTTC.

The chain has TRBV28 and TRBJ1-2; D is undetermined. Germline assignment: CDR1 MDHEN and CDR2 SYDVKM. V was clipped by 3 bases and J by 0 bases, with 5 bases between them. The CDR3 has 13 amino acids. The CDR3 bases are TGTGCCAGCAGTTTTGGGACTAACTATGGCTACACCTTC. Residues: CASSFGTNYGYTF.

This clonotype was detected many times. V usage is TRBV20-1 and J usage is TRBJ2-1; D possibly corresponds to TRBD2 (5 bases). The germline V and J ends were trimmed by 7 bases and 5 bases, with 15 bases remaining between them. CDR3 length: 13 residues. Germline-derived CDR1 and CDR2 are DFQATT and SNEGSKA (reference sequence). Written as DNA, the CDR3 is TGCAGTGTTCGGCTAGCCCCAAACAATGAGCAGTTCTTC. This sequence encodes CSVRLAPNNEQFF.

This clonotype showed up many times. This chain uses TRBV10-3 with TRBJ1-6; TRBD1 matches at 7 bases. The CDR3 is 15 residues long. Per germline, CDR1 ENHRY and CDR2 SYGVKD. V was pared by 1 base and J by 5 bases, with 2 bases of the junction left unmatched. The CDR3 DNA reads as TGTGCCATCAGTGAGTTTGGACAGGATAATTCACCCCTCCACTTT. This codes for CAISEFGQDNSPLHF.

The table lists this clonotype with many counts. The rearrangement links TRBV7-3 to TRBJ2-3; 12 bases line up with TRBD2. Germline V gene data show CDR1 as SGHTA and CDR2 as FQGTGA. The CDR3 has 17 amino acids. After removal of 3 bases from V and 5 bases from J, the junction contained 9 bases not matched to a gene. The CDR3: CASSFTTSSGGVDTQYF. The CDR3, as DNA: TGTGCCAGCAGCTTCACGACCTCTAGCGGGGGGGTAGATACGCAGTATTTT.

J is TRBJ2-7 and V is TRBV3-1, with 10 bases identical to TRBD2. This CDR3 is built from 16 residues. Trimming at V came to 1 base and at J to 3 bases, leaving 6 bases not matched to a gene. Germline CDR1 reads LGHDT; CDR2 reads YNNKEL (reference sequence). CDR3 bases: TGTGCCAGCAGCCAAGGTCTAGCGGGGGCGAACTACGAGCAGTACTTC. Translation: CASSQGLAGANYEQYF.

This clonotype was detected only a few times. The rearrangement uses TRBV2 and TRBJ2-5; D is unresolved. The germline CDR1 and CDR2 sequences are SNHLY and FYNNEI. Between the trimmed V and J ends, which lost 7 bases and 5 bases, there was a span of 14 bases. The CDR3 has 13 amino acids. CDR3 nucleotides: TGTGCCAGCACGGGCAACCGGGCGGAGACCCAGTACTTC. Protein sequence: CASTGNRAETQYF.

This clonotype was found a few times. The chain has TRBV4-1 and TRBJ2-2; the D gene is possibly TRBD2 (6 bases). Looked up from germline, CDR1 is MGHRA and CDR2 is YSYEKL. The CDR3 totals 16 residues. V was clipped by 5 bases and J by 0 bases, with 13 bases between them. CDR3 in DNA: TGCGCCAGCAGCTCAGGTGGAGGGTCGAACACCGGGGAGCTGTTTTTT. Its translation is CASSSGGGSNTGELFF.

This clonotype was counted ten times or more. The rearrangement joins TRBV29-1 to TRBJ2-3, with D maybe TRBD2 (5 bases). V was trimmed by 4 bases and J by 0 bases, leaving 11 bases between them. The CDR3 is 14 amino acids. Germline lookup yields CDR1 SQVTM and CDR2 ANQGSEA. CDR3 DNA sequence: TGCAGCGTTGTACCGGGGAAAAGCACAGATACGCAGTATTTT. Translation: CSVVPGKSTDTQYF.

The chain recombines TRBV12-3 or TRBV12-4 with TRBJ2-7; D is unresolved. The CDR3 has 11 amino acids. Trimming stripped 7 bases from V and 4 bases from J, with 8 bases between. The CDR3 region is CASKRKYEQYF. The DNA of the CDR3 is TGTGCCAGCAAACGAAAGTACGAGCAGTACTTC.

This rearrangement joins TRBV30 to TRBJ2-2; no clear D gene. The germline V and J ends were trimmed by 0 bases and 4 bases, with 12 bases remaining between them. CDR3 size: 15 residues. CDR1 is GTSNPN and CDR2 is SVGIG in the germline V gene (reference sequence). The CDR3 sequence: CAWSVTALGTGELFF. The DNA of the CDR3 is TGTGCCTGGAGTGTAACGGCTCTTGGCACCGGGGAGCTGTTTTTT.

The chain uses TRBV21-1 and TRBJ2-5; TRBD1 is taken as the D call from the table, unchecked against the DNA. TRBV21-1 is given as a pseudogene. This CDR3 has 16 residues. CDR3 loop: CASERDSDRANETQYF. As DNA, the CDR3 is TGTGCCAGCGAAAGGGATTCCGACAGGGCAAATGAGACCCAGTACTTC.

Ten or more counts support this clonotype. This chain uses TRBV2 with TRBJ2-7, with a tentative D call TRBD1 (5 bases). The CDR3 contains 14 residues. Between the trimmed V and J ends, which lost 3 bases and 0 bases, there was a span of 9 bases. Germline V gene data show CDR1 as SNHLY and CDR2 as FYNNEI. The CDR3 here is CASSEQGFSYEQYF. The CDR3, as DNA: TGTGCCAGCAGTGAGCAGGGTTTCTCCTACGAGCAGTACTTC.

This clonotype has a count of ten or more. The rearrangement uses TRBV7-9 and TRBJ2-1; 7 positions match TRBD2. V lost 7 bases and J lost 7; bases outside the gene matches: 13. Germline loops: CDR1 SEHNR, CDR2 FQNEAQ (reference sequence). The CDR3 contains 15 residues. The CDR3 sequence: CASTQGSGLSNEQFF. The CDR3 nucleotides read TGTGCCAGCACCCAAGGTAGCGGGTTATCTAATGAGCAGTTCTTC. Together with reference TRBV7-9 and TRBJ2-1, the CDR3 gives the full variable domain: DTGVSQNPRHKITKRGQNVTFRCDPISEHNRLYWYRQTLGQGPEFLTYFQNEAQLEKSRLLSDRFSAERPKGSFSTLEIQRTEQGDSAMYLCASTQGSGLSNEQFFGPGTRLTVL.

This clonotype was recorded many times. This rearrangement joins TRBV18 to TRBJ2-1; a possible D gene is TRBD1 (6 bases). The CDR3 has 12 amino acids. Germline CDR1 and CDR2: KGHSH and LQKENI. V gave up 6 bases and J gave up 9 bases, with 12 bases separating them. In nucleotides, the CDR3 is TGTGCCAGCTCCCCAGGGGCTCGTGAGCAGTTCTTC. Encoded protein: CASSPGAREQFF.

The sample holds a few counts of this clonotype. This rearrangement joins TRBV11-2 to TRBJ1-2, with 7 bases that match TRBD1. This CDR3 is built from 15 residues. The ends lost 0 bases at V and 0 bases at J; junction bases unmatched: 1. CDR1 is SGHAT and CDR2 is FQNNGV in the germline V gene. The CDR3 coding sequence is TGTGCCAGCAGCTTAGAGACAGGGCCTAACTATGGCTACACCTTC. This sequence encodes CASSLETGPNYGYTF. The variable domain in full, with the rest retrieved from reference TRBV11-2 and TRBJ1-2, is EAGVAQSPRYKIIEKRQSVAFWCNPISGHATLYWYQQILGQGPKLLIQFQNNGVVDDSQLPKDRFSAERLKGVDSTLKIQPAKLEDSAVYLCASSLETGPNYGYTFGSGTRLTVV.

The V and J genes are TRBV25-1 and TRBJ2-7; no reliable D call. V dropped 1 base and J dropped 12 bases, with 13 bases sitting between them. Germline CDR1 reads MGHDK; CDR2 reads SYGVNS. The CDR3 covers 12 residues. Written as DNA, the CDR3 is TGTGCCAGCAGTGAATTCCCCGACCTGGCGTACTTC. Its protein is CASSEFPDLAYF.

The chain is built from TRBV30 and TRBJ2-7, with 8 bases matching TRBD1. V lost 0 bases and J lost 4; bases outside the gene matches: 5. This CDR3 spans 14 amino acids. Per the germline V gene, CDR1 is GTSNPN and CDR2 is SVGIG (reference sequence). The CDR3 here is CAWSVQGGGYEQYF. In DNA form, the CDR3 reads TGTGCCTGGAGTGTACAGGGGGGAGGATACGAGCAGTACTTC.